The 11 T cell receptor beta chains presented below share a single source sample, sequenced in a study of shared clonotypes between healthy human individuals (dated by TCRdb to the early 2020s). The library was generated by the immunoSEQ multiplex PCR assay. The table comes from immuneACCESS by way of TCRdb, which keeps in-frame sequences with V and J called. Part of the clones is missing from these tables; in studies checked, under half for an unresolved V gene and the rest for unknown reasons. This sample lists fewer than 850,000 clones; about 96% were detected once. Clones ranked in the top ten supply less than 0.25% of the sample. CD8 naive samples consisted of CD45RO-negative cells that were positively selected for CCR7, yielding a CD45RA+CCR7+ population without TemRA cells. The sequenced material came from naive CD8+ T cells sorted from blood. Taken with the paper, the label for cell subset or site translates to: CD45RA+CCR7+. The receptors originated from a man aged 25-45 years in good health.

The rearrangement uses TRBV19 and TRBJ2-7; 8 positions agree with TRBD2. The V and J ends lost 6 bases and 3 bases, in that order; junction bases with no gene match: 28. Germline lookup yields CDR1 LNHDA and CDR2 SQIVND (reference sequence). This CDR3 comprises 21 residues. CDR3 sequence reads: CASSRPGLVYFSVSGLYEQYF. The DNA for the CDR3 is TGTGCCAGTAGCCGGCCGGGACTAGTTTATTTTTCGGTATCAGGGCTCTACGAGCAGTACTTC.

The table lists this clone with a count of one. The chain combines TRBV5-1 with TRBJ2-1; TRBD2 matches at 9 bases. Germline lookup yields CDR1 SGHRS and CDR2 YFSETQ. Trimming removed 2 bases from V and 8 bases from J; junction bases left unmatched: 8. This CDR3 spans 15 amino acids. The CDR3 DNA sequence: TGCGCCAGCAGCTTATTTAGCGGGAGTATCTATGAGCAGTTCTTC. It translates to CASSLFSGSIYEQFF.

This chain connects TRBV9 to TRBJ2-2; D remains unclear. Trimming took 0 bases from V and 6 from J, leaving 6 bases between them. CDR1 is SGDLS and CDR2 is YYNGEE in the germline V gene. CDR3 size: 13 residues. The CDR3 loop is CASSVGLSGELFF. In DNA, the CDR3 is TGTGCCAGCAGCGTAGGCCTATCCGGGGAGCTGTTTTTT.

The J gene is TRBJ2-7, the V gene TRBV13; D is perhaps TRBD1 (5 bases). Deletions cut 5 bases from V and 5 bases from J, with 10 bases between. From germline, CDR1 is PRHDT and CDR2 FYEKMQ (reference sequence). The CDR3 is 12 residues long. The CDR3 protein is CASSHRTHEQYF. CDR3 in DNA: TGTGCCAGCAGCCACAGGACGCACGAGCAGTACTTC.

This chain connects TRBV10-2 to TRBJ2-7; a weak D match, TRBD2 (6 bases). This CDR3 is 17 amino acids long. The V gene lost 0 bases and the J gene lost 7 bases, with 22 bases spanning the gap. The germline CDR1 and CDR2 sequences are WSHSY and SAAADI. CDR3 bases: TGCGCCAGCAGTGAGTCCCGGTTGGGGCGGGACCTGTGGGAGCAGTACTTC. This gives the protein CASSESRLGRDLWEQYF.

V gene TRBV29-1 combines with J gene TRBJ2-7; D may be TRBD1 (6 bases). V was pared by 4 bases and J by 2 bases, with 12 bases between. The CDR3 spans 13 residues. Germline assignment: CDR1 SQVTM and CDR2 ANQGSEA. Written as DNA, the CDR3 is TGCAGCGTTGTGTCGCGACAGGCCTACGAGCAGTACTTC. Its protein is CSVVSRQAYEQYF.

The chain combines TRBV28 with TRBJ2-2, with a weak D call TRBD1 (6 bases). With 5 bases removed from V and 5 bases from J, the gap between germline ends came to 18 bases. The germline CDR1 and CDR2 sequences are MDHEN and SYDVKM. This CDR3 is 16 amino acids long. CDR3 residues: CASSPHIGQGTGELFF. The DNA for the CDR3 is TGTGCCAGCAGTCCCCACATCGGCCAGGGGACCGGGGAGCTGTTTTTT.

The chain employs TRBV7-8 and TRBJ2-3; 7 bases fit TRBD1. Per the germline V gene, CDR1 is SGHVS and CDR2 is FQNEAQ. With V trimmed by 4 bases and J by 2 bases, 6 bases remained unmatched. The CDR3 is 15 amino acids. CDR3 in DNA: TGTGCCAGCAGCTACGACAGGGTTGACACAGATACGCAGTATTTT. This codes for CASSYDRVDTDTQYF.

This chain joins TRBV19 and TRBJ1-2; no definite D call. There are 12 residues in the CDR3. V shed 3 bases and J shed 2 bases, with 4 bases lying between them. Germline values: CDR1 LNHDA, CDR2 SQIVND (reference sequence). CDR3 sequence: CASSINNYGYTF. The CDR3 bases are TGTGCCAGTAGTATCAACAACTATGGCTACACCTTC. Variable domain in full (rest from reference TRBV19 and TRBJ1-2): DGGITQSPKYLFRKEGQNVTLSCEQNLNHDAMYWYRQDPGQGLRLIYYSQIVNDFQKGDIAEGYSVSREKKESFPLTVTSAQKNPTAFYLCASSINNYGYTFGSGTRLTVV.

The chain uses TRBV30 and TRBJ1-2; D gene ambiguous. V lost 5 bases and J 1 base, leaving 8 bases between the germline ends. CDR3 length: 12 amino acids. Germline CDR1 is GTSNPN and CDR2 is SVGIG (reference sequence). CDR3 bases: TGTGCCTGGGGCCTTGATAACTATGGCTACACCTTC. Translated, it gives CAWGLDNYGYTF.

This clone was seen more than once but under ten times. The CDR3 protein is CSVESPPRDTGGYEQYF. The CDR3 DNA reads TGCAGCGTTGAATCCCCCCCCAGGGACACCGGAGGCTACGAGCAGTACTTC. This rearrangement joins TRBV29-1 to TRBJ2-7, with D perhaps matching TRBD1 (6 bases). Trimming stripped 2 bases from V and 3 bases from J, with 23 bases between. Germline V gene data show CDR1 as SQVTM and CDR2 as ANQGSEA. The CDR3 covers 17 residues.